These 11 T cell receptor beta chains originate from one sample sequenced in a study of blood T cells in healthy people across ages. For the second PCR, which ran for about 7 to 11 cycles, a sample-barcoded 5' primer and a J-beta primer mix were used. TCRdb processed the 5' RACE reads anew with MiXCR; each CDR3 protein has one entry. The table lists about 1.1 million distinct CDR3 sequences, 35% to 40% of them singletons. The sample consisted of blood. The receptor source for this set is a man aged 18 to 35 in good health.

The chain uses TRBV12-3 or TRBV12-4 and TRBJ1-5; 7 bases line up with TRBD1. V trimming: 5 bases; J trimming: 7 bases; junction bases outside the gene matches: 11. The CDR3 sequence is 15 residues long. In DNA, the CDR3 is TGTGCCAGCAGTACAACGACAGGGAGGGAGCAGCCCCAGCATTTT. Translation gives CASSTTTGREQPQHF.

The chain employs TRBV12-3 or TRBV12-4 and TRBJ2-4; TRBD1 aligns across 12 bases. This CDR3 is built from 16 residues. Trimming at V came to 2 bases and at J to 13 bases, leaving 12 bases not matched to a gene. CDR3 nucleotides: TGTGCCAGCAGTTTAATCATGGGACAGGGGGCGCGGGAGCAGTACTTC. Translating it yields CASSLIMGQGAREQYF.

The chain couples TRBV25-1 to TRBJ2-4; D might be TRBD1 or TRBD2, each matching 5 bases. With the DNA end fitting TRBJ2-7 better, the J assignment may be wrong. This CDR3 is built from 14 residues. Germline CDR1 and CDR2: MGHDK and SYGVNS. The DNA for the CDR3 is TGTGCCAGCAGTGAAGTGCGGACAAGCGGCGAGCAGTACTTC. Translating gives CASSEVRTSGEQYF.

This clonotype was recorded a few times. The J gene is TRBJ2-1, the V gene TRBV5-1; 10 positions agree with TRBD1. The V gene end was trimmed by 0 bases and the J gene end by 6 bases; junction bases not matched to a gene: 15. The V gene's germline CDR1 is SGHRS and CDR2 YFSETQ. The CDR3 is made up of 19 amino acids. DNA of the CDR3: TGCGCCAGCAGCTTGGTCTCACGGGGGGGGACAGGGGCAAGCAATGAGCAGTTCTTC. The encoded protein is CASSLVSRGGTGASNEQFF.

In this sample, this clonotype turned up a few times. The V and J genes are TRBV20-1 and TRBJ2-2, with a possible D match to TRBD1 (6 bases). The CDR3 loop spans 15 amino acids. Germline CDR1 reads DFQATT; CDR2 reads SNEGSKA (reference sequence). Trimming left V 3 bases short and J 2 bases short, with 13 bases between. In DNA, the CDR3 is TGCAGTGCTAGTATTTGGGGGCTCAACACCGGGGAGCTGTTTTTT. It translates to CSASIWGLNTGELFF.

This clonotype has a handful of counts. This chain joins TRBV29-1 and TRBJ1-3; no definite D call. Germline loops: CDR1 SQVTM, CDR2 ANQGSEA. This CDR3 has 12 amino acids. Deletions cut 1 base from V and 1 base from J, with 2 bases between. CDR3 sequence reads: CSVEVSGNTIYF. CDR3 DNA sequence: TGCAGCGTTGAAGTATCTGGAAACACCATATATTTT.

The V and J genes are TRBV5-1 and TRBJ1-2; TRBD1 matches 9 bases. The J segment lost 4 bases and the V segment lost 4 bases, leaving 11 bases of the junction unmatched. CDR1 and CDR2 from the germline V gene are SGHRS and YFSETQ. This CDR3 is 16 amino acids long. This CDR3 reads CASSEHRDRETYGYTF. The CDR3 bases are TGCGCCAGCAGCGAACACCGGGACAGGGAGACCTATGGCTACACCTTC.

The CDR3 spells CASRALTQGANEQFF. CDR3 in DNA: TGTGCCAGCAGAGCCTTAACGCAGGGGGCAAATGAGCAGTTCTTC. The chain links TRBV6-6 to TRBJ2-1; the match to TRBD1 covers 8 bases. V lost 6 bases and J lost 7; bases outside the gene matches: 11. The CDR3 extends over 15 amino acids. Germline CDR1 is MNHNY and CDR2 is SVGAGI (reference sequence).

The chain employs TRBV7-2 and TRBJ2-5, with 8 bases aligning to TRBD1. With V trimmed by 1 base and J by 11 bases, 15 bases remained unmatched. The CDR3 sequence is 16 residues long. Germline V CDR1 and CDR2: SGHTA, FQGNSA. The CDR3 region is CASSLESRDRLHEQYF. In nucleotides, the CDR3 is TGTGCCAGCAGCTTAGAGTCTCGGGACAGGCTCCATGAGCAGTACTTC.

The chain recombines TRBV20-1 with TRBJ2-4, with TRBD1 matching 10 bases. The J segment lost 4 bases and the V segment lost 1 base, leaving 1 base of the junction unmatched. The CDR3 length is 14 residues. Germline loops: CDR1 DFQATT, CDR2 SNEGSKA (reference sequence). CDR3 protein: CSARGDRGKNIQYF. Written as DNA, the CDR3 is TGCAGTGCTAGAGGGGACAGGGGAAAAAACATTCAGTACTTC.

V and J are TRBV6-2 or TRBV6-3 and TRBJ2-2; either TRBD1 or TRBD2 may supply D (5 bases each). V was pared by 4 bases and J by 4 bases, with 10 bases between. This CDR3 is 14 amino acids long. Germline lookup yields CDR1 MNHEY and CDR2 SVGEGT. The CDR3 bases are TGTGCCAGCAGTTGGGACGATCGCACCGGGGAGCTGTTTTTT. Protein product: CASSWDDRTGELFF.